These T cell receptor beta chains were read from a single sample in a study of blood T cell repertoires in COVID-19. Here immunoSEQ multiplex PCR was the method, and the copy in TCRdb shows in-frame clones only, minus some. This table holds around 25,000 clones, around 79% found once. Sequencing input: peripheral blood. The receptor set was obtained from an elderly man with active or convalescent COVID-19. Each CDR3 is given with its conserved first and last residue. A D gene is named only where the DNA matches it firmly. Some rows have no size entry. The others give once, few or many, or a class for an expanded clone.

.	once	TRBV4-2	13	TRBJ2-5	TGTGCCAGCAGCCAAGGTCCCCAGGAGACCCAGTACTTC	CASSQGPQETQYF
.	.	TRBV6-2/TRBV6-3	15	TRBJ2-3	TGTGCCAGCAGTTATCTGCGGGGTGGCGCAGATACGCAGTATTTT	CASSYLRGGADTQYF
TRBD1	.	TRBV7-2	14	TRBJ2-5	TGTGCCAGCAGCTTTAGCAGGGGGCAGGAGACCCAGTACTTC	CASSFSRGQETQYF
.	few	TRBV27	13	TRBJ1-1	TGTGCCAGCAGTGAGTACGAGAACACTGAAGCTTTCTTT	CASSEYENTEAFF
TRBD2	.	TRBV5-8	12	TRBJ2-3	TGTGCCAGCAGCGCCGGACTAGCAACGCAGTATTTT	CASSAGLATQYF
TRBD1	.	TRBV7-2	14	TRBJ1-6	TGTGCCAGCAGCTCGACAGGGAGAAATTCACCCCTCCACTTT	CASSSTGRNSPLHF
.	.	TRBV19	12	TRBJ1-1	TGTGCCAGTCACCCAGGGCATGGTGAAGCTTTCTTT	CASHPGHGEAFF
TRBD2	.	TRBV7-9	16	TRBJ2-7	TGTGCCAGCAGCTTAGGTCGGGGGGTCCTTTCCTACGAGCAGTACTTC	CASSLGRGVLSYEQYF
.	.	TRBV9	13	TRBJ2-2	TGTGCCAGCAGCCCCCGGTACACCGGGGAGCTGTTTTTT	CASSPRYTGELFF
.	.	TRBV3-1/TRBV3-2	12	TRBJ2-7	TGTGCCAGCAGCCAGCAGGGGAACGAGCAGTACTTC	CASSQQGNEQYF
TRBD1	.	TRBV7-9	15	TRBJ1-2	TGTGCCAGCAGCCACCGGGACAGGGTTTACTATGGCTACACCTTC	CASSHRDRVYYGYTF